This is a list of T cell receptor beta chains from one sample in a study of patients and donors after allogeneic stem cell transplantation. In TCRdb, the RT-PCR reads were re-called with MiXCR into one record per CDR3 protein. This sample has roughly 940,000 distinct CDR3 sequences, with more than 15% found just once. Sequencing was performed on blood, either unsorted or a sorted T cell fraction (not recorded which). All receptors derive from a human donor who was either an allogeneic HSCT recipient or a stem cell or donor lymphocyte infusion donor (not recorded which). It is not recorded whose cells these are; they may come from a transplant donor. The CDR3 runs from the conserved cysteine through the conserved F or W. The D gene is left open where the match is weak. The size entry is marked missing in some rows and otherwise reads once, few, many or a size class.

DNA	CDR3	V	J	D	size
TGTGCCAGCAGCCCCCGCGGGAGCGGACTTACCTACGAGCAGTACTTC	CASSPRGSGLTYEQYF	TRBV7-9	TRBJ2-7	TRBD2	-
TGTGCCAGCAGTCGCAGCAACCTTGGCTACACCTTC	CASSRSNLGYTF	TRBV6-2/TRBV6-3	TRBJ1-2	-	few
TGTGCCAGCAGTGAGTCAGGGGGTTTCGACAATGAGCAGTTCTTC	CASSESGGFDNEQFF	TRBV2	TRBJ2-1	TRBD1	-
TGTGCCAGCAGCCAAGATCCAGCGGGAGGCACAGATACGCAGTATTTT	CASSQDPAGGTDTQYF	TRBV3-1	TRBJ2-3	TRBD2	few
TGTGCCAGCAGCATAGGGTCCAATAATTCACCCCTCCACTTT	CASSIGSNNSPLHF	TRBV9	TRBJ1-6	-	-
TGTGCCAGCAGCCAAGATGTCGGCAGGGTTACAGATACGCAGTATTTT	CASSQDVGRVTDTQYF	TRBV3-1	TRBJ2-3	-	few
TGCAGCGTCGCCGGGACAGGGGATACGACCGGGGAGCTGTTTTTT	CSVAGTGDTTGELFF	TRBV29-1	TRBJ2-2	TRBD1	many
TGCAGTGCTAGCGGGGGGGCTCGAGAGACCCAGTACTTC	CSASGGARETQYF	TRBV20-1	TRBJ2-5	TRBD2	-
TGTGCCAGCAGCTTAGGATGGCGGGATTCTCAAGAGACCCAGTACTTC	CASSLGWRDSQETQYF	TRBV11-2	TRBJ2-5	-	-
TGTGCCAGCAGTTCCCCTAGCGGGGCGACCGAGCAGTTCTTC	CASSSPSGATEQFF	TRBV6-5	TRBJ2-1	TRBD2	-
TGTGCCAGCAGTCCCCACCGGAGCTCCTATAATTCACCCCTCCACTTT	CASSPHRSSYNSPLHF	TRBV27	TRBJ1-6	-	-
TGTGCCAGCTCCGGGCCCATAGGGACCCAGTACTTC	CASSGPIGTQYF	TRBV12-3/TRBV12-4	TRBJ2-5	-	-
TGTGCCAGCAGTTTAGTGGGGGCCTACAATGAGCAGTTCTTC	CASSLVGAYNEQFF	TRBV12-3/TRBV12-4	TRBJ2-1	-	many
TGTGCCAGCAGAGCTCGGGGATTGGGCACTGAAGCTTTCTTT	CASRARGLGTEAFF	TRBV6-1	TRBJ1-1	-	few
TGTGCCAGCAGCATCGGGACTAGCGGACACTACAATGAGCAGTTCTTC	CASSIGTSGHYNEQFF	TRBV12-3/TRBV12-4	TRBJ2-1	TRBD2	many
TGTGCCAGCAGTGCGCAACAGGGAAATCAGCCCCAGCATTTT	CASSAQQGNQPQHF	TRBV27	TRBJ1-5	-	-
TGTGCCAGCAGCTCGGGGAGGCCAGGGGATACGCAGTATTTT	CASSSGRPGDTQYF	TRBV6-1	TRBJ2-3	-	few
TGTGCCAGCAGGTGGGGACAGGGTGAAGCTTTCTTT	CASRWGQGEAFF	TRBV12-3/TRBV12-4	TRBJ1-1	TRBD1	-
TGTGCCAGCAGTTTAGCACAGTCGATCGGAAACACCATATATTTT	CASSLAQSIGNTIYF	TRBV12-3/TRBV12-4	TRBJ1-3	-	-
TGCAGTGCTAGAACTCTGGCGGGAGGGCTGGCTGAGCAGTTCTTC	CSARTLAGGLAEQFF	TRBV20-1	TRBJ2-1	TRBD2	many
TGTGCCAGCAGCGTAGAGGCCGTCCGAGAGACCCAGTACTTC	CASSVEAVRETQYF	TRBV9	TRBJ2-5	-	-
TGCGCCAGCAGCATCGGACGCTACGGCTCCTACGAGCAGTACTTC	CASSIGRYGSYEQYF	TRBV5-1	TRBJ2-7	-	-
TGTGCCATCACAGGAGAGGGCTACTATGGCTACACCTTC	CAITGEGYYGYTF	TRBV10-3	TRBJ1-2	-	-
TGTGCCAGCAGTTACGAGGGTATGGGGGCTTTCTTT	CASSYEGMGAFF	TRBV6-5	TRBJ1-1	-	many
TGTGCCAGCAGCTTATTTTCAGGGACGTTTTCCTACGAGCAGTACTTC	CASSLFSGTFSYEQYF	TRBV7-9	TRBJ2-7	-	few
TGCAGCGTTGAGGCCAAGAGGCAGACCCAGTACTTC	CSVEAKRQTQYF	TRBV29-1	TRBJ2-5	-	few
TGTGCCAGCAGCTTGAAGATAGGGAATCAGCCCCAGCATTTT	CASSLKIGNQPQHF	TRBV5-6	TRBJ1-5	-	-
TGTGCCAGCAGTTATGGGGGAGCTAGCGGGGGTTACGAGCAGTACTTC	CASSYGGASGGYEQYF	TRBV6-2/TRBV6-3	TRBJ2-7	TRBD2	-
TGCGCCAGCAGCTTCGGAAAGTTAGATACGCAGTATTTT	CASSFGKLDTQYF	TRBV5-1	TRBJ2-3	-	many
TGTGCCAGCAGGGGGCCAGATCCCTCGGATGAGCAGTTCTTC	CASRGPDPSDEQFF	TRBV5-5	TRBJ2-1	-	-
TGTGCCAGTAGGGGGACAGCGACTAGCACAGATACGCAGTATTTT	CASRGTATSTDTQYF	TRBV19	TRBJ2-3	TRBD1	few
TGTGCCAGCAGGAGGGCAGGGGACCACGAGCAGTACTTC	CASRRAGDHEQYF	TRBV6-1	TRBJ2-7	-	-
TGTGCCAGCAGTTACGTGGGGGCTACTGGAAACACCATATATTTT	CASSYVGATGNTIYF	TRBV6-5	TRBJ1-3	-	few
TGTGCCAGCAGACTAGCGGGGCTCGCAGATACGCAGTATTTT	CASRLAGLADTQYF	TRBV7-8	TRBJ2-3	TRBD2	-
TGTGCCAGCAGTTACGATCCAAATTCACCCCTCCACTTT	CASSYDPNSPLHF	TRBV5-6	TRBJ1-6	-	many
TGTGCCAGCAGCCTACAGGGGGGCAGCTATGGCTACACCTTC	CASSLQGGSYGYTF	TRBV7-9	TRBJ1-2	TRBD1	-
TGTGCCAGCAGTGAGGTGGGACGGAACACTGAAGCTTTCTTT	CASSEVGRNTEAFF	TRBV25-1	TRBJ1-1	-	many
TGCAGTGCTGTGAAGGGGGTAGGGGCCGTCGAACACTATGGCTACACCTTC	CSAVKGVGAVEHYGYTF	TRBV20-1	TRBJ1-2	-	few
TGTGCCAGCAGCTTTGATCCGGCGGGGGGGTCCTACAATGAGCAGTTCTTC	CASSFDPAGGSYNEQFF	TRBV7-9	TRBJ2-1	TRBD2	many
TGCGCCAGCAGCTTCAGGGGGCGAGTTAATTACACTGAAGCTTTCTTT	CASSFRGRVNYTEAFF	TRBV5-1	TRBJ1-1	TRBD1	few
TGTGCCAGCACCCAAGACGGGGGGAGGACAGATACGCAGTATTTT	CASTQDGGRTDTQYF	TRBV7-2	TRBJ2-3	TRBD2	-
TGCGCCAGCAGCTCGCGGGAAGGGTCGATCTTC	CASSSREGSIF	TRBV4-1	TRBJ2-5	-	-
TGTGCCAGTGGCCGGCAGGGGGGAGAAAATGAGCAGTTCTTC	CASGRQGGENEQFF	TRBV3-1	TRBJ2-1	-	-
TGCGCCAGCAGCCAACCTACTAGCGGACCTTACGAGCAGTACTTC	CASSQPTSGPYEQYF	TRBV4-1	TRBJ2-7	TRBD2	-
TGTGCCTGGAGTCCCCCGGGGGGACCCTACAATGAGCAGTTCTTC	CAWSPPGGPYNEQFF	TRBV30	TRBJ2-1	TRBD2	-
TGTGCCAGCAGTTTATCGTTTGGGGGGATAGGTCAGGGCTACACCTTC	CASSLSFGGIGQGYTF	TRBV27	TRBJ1-2	-	few
TGTGCCAGCGGGGGCGGGACAGGGGGTCGCCAGCCCCAGCATTTT	CASGGGTGGRQPQHF	TRBV27	TRBJ1-5	TRBD1	few
TGTGCCATCAGTGAGCGCCCCGGGACGCAAACTGGAAACACCATATATTTT	CAISERPGTQTGNTIYF	TRBV10-3	TRBJ1-3	-	-
TGCAGCGCCACGGGACCTGGGGGCTACACCTTC	CSATGPGGYTF	TRBV29-1	TRBJ1-2	-	-
TGTGCCAGCAGTTTGCCCGGGAGCTCCTACAATGAGCAGTTCTTC	CASSLPGSSYNEQFF	TRBV5-1	TRBJ2-1	-	many
TGTGCCAGCAGCTCCGACCGGAGGGTTCGTGGAGATACGCAGTATTTT	CASSSDRRVRGDTQYF	TRBV7-3	TRBJ2-3	-	-
TGTGCCAGCAGGGAGGACGGGGATACGCAGTATTTT	CASREDGDTQYF	TRBV27	TRBJ2-3	-	few
TGTGCCAGCAGCACCGGGGACCGGTTAAGCACAGATACGCAGTATTTT	CASSTGDRLSTDTQYF	TRBV7-3	TRBJ2-3	-	-
TGTGCCACCAGTGAATTGGGACTAGCAGGCAATGAGCAGTTCTTC	CATSELGLAGNEQFF	TRBV24-1	TRBJ2-1	TRBD2	few
TGCGCCAGCAGCCCCCGGAGCTCGCCCGGGGAGCTGTTTTTT	CASSPRSSPGELFF	TRBV5-1	TRBJ2-2	-	-
TGTGCCAGCTCGCTGGACAGGGTTTCTAATGAAAAACTGTTTTTT	CASSLDRVSNEKLFF	TRBV18	TRBJ1-4	TRBD1	-
TGTGCCAGCAGTTTAATAGGGGACTACACTGAAGCTTTCTTT	CASSLIGDYTEAFF	TRBV27	TRBJ1-1	-	-
TGTGCCACCAGCACAGAAGTGGCCCTCTCCTATAATTCACCCCTCCACTTT	CATSTEVALSYNSPLHF	TRBV15	TRBJ1-6	-	-
TGCAGTGCGGGCCGTTCGGGGACTCGGCTAATCAATGAGCAGTTCTTC	CSAGRSGTRLINEQFF	TRBV20-1	TRBJ2-1	-	few